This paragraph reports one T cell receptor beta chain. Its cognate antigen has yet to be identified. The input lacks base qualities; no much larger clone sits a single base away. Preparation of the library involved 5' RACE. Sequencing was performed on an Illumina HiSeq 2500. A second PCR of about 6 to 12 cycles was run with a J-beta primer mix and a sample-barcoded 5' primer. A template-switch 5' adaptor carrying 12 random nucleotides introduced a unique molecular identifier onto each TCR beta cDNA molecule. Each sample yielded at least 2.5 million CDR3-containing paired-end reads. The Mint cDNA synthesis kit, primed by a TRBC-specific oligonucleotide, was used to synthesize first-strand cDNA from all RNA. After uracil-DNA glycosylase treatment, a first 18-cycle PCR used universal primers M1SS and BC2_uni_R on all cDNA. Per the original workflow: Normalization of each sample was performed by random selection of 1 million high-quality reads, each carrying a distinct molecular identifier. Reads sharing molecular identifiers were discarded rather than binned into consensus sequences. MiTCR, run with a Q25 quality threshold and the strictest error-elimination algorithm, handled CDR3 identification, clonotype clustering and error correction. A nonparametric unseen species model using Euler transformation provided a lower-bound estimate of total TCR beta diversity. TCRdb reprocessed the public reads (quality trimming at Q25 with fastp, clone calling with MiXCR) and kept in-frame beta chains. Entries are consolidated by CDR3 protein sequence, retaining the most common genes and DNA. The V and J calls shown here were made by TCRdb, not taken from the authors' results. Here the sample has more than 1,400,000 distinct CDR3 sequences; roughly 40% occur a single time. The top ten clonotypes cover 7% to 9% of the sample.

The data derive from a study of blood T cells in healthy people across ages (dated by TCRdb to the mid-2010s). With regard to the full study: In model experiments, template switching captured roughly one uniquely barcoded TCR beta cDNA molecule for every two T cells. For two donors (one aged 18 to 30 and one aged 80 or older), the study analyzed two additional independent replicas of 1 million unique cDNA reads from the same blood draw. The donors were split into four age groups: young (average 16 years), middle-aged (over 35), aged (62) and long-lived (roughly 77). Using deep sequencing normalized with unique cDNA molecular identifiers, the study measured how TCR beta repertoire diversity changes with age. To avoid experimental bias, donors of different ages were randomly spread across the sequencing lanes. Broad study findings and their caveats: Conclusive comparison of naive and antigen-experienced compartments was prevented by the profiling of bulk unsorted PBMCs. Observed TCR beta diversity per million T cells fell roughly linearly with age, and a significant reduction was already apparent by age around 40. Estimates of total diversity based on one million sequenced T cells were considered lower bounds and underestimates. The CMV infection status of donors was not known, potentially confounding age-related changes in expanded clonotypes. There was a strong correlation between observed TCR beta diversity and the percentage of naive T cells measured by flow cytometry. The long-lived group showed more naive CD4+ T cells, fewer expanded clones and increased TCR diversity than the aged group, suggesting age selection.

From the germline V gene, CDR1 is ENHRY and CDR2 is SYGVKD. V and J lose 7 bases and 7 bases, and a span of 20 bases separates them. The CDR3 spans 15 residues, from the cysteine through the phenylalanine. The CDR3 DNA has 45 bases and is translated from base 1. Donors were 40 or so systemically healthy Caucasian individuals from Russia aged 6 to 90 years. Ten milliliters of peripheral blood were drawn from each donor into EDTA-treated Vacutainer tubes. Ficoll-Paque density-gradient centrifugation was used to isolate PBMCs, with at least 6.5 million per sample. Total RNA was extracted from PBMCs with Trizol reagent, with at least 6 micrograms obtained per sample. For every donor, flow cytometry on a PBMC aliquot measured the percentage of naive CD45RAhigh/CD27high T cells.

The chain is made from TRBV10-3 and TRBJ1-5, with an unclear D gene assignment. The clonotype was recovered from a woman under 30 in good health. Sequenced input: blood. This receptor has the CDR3 CAIKITGRLGQPQHF. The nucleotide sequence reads TGTGCCATCAAGATTACGGGCCGGCTCGGACAGCCCCAGCATTTT.